Listed below are T cell receptor beta chains from one sample, sequenced in a study of T cell changes during pregnancy in multiple sclerosis. Clones were sequenced by immunoSEQ multiplex PCR, and TCRdb holds only the in-frame ones, with some missing. The table includes 65,000 to 80,000 clones, roughly 93% detected once. Sequencing used peripheral blood, obtained in the first trimester of pregnancy. Every receptor here comes from a female donor with multiple sclerosis, enrolled in a pregnancy study. CDR3s include the opening cysteine and the closing phenylalanine or tryptophan. The order of the fields is D gene, V gene, clone size, J gene, CDR3 DNA, CDR3 protein. D genes are given only for firm matches. Some rows have no size entry. The others give once, few or many, or a class for an expanded clone.

TRBD1,TRBV5-4,few,TRBJ2-7,TGTGCCAGCAGCACGGACAGGGTGGGCGAGCAGTACTTC,CASSTDRVGEQYF
TRBD1,TRBV4-2,.,TRBJ1-3,TGTGCCAGCAGCCAAGATTACCAGGGGGCTGGAAACACCATATATTTT,CASSQDYQGAGNTIYF
.,TRBV2,.,TRBJ2-7,TGTGCCAGCAGGGCCAGCTACGAGCAGTACTTC,CASRASYEQYF
.,TRBV10-3,.,TRBJ2-7,TGTGCCATCAGAGTGAATAACAATCCCTACGAGCAGTACTTC,CAIRVNNNPYEQYF
.,TRBV19,.,TRBJ2-7,TGTGCCAGTAGTCTCAGGGGTTACGAGCAGTACTTC,CASSLRGYEQYF
TRBD1,TRBV7-3,.,TRBJ2-3,TGTGCCAGCAGCCCTGGGACAGGCCGCACAGATACGCAGTATTTT,CASSPGTGRTDTQYF
.,TRBV28,.,TRBJ2-4,TGTGCCAGCAGTTTCTCAGGGGCTTGGGCCATGGCCAAAAACATTCAGTACTTC,CASSFSGAWAMAKNIQYF
.,TRBV19,.,TRBJ2-7,TGTGCCAGTAGTATTTACCTAGGCCGGGGCGAGCAGTACTTC,CASSIYLGRGEQYF
TRBD2,TRBV30,.,TRBJ2-1,TGTGCCTGGAGTATAGGGACTAGCGGGAGCGATGAGCAGTTCTTC,CAWSIGTSGSDEQFF
TRBD1,TRBV4-1,once,TRBJ1-2,TGCGCCAGCAGCCAAGATCCAGGGGACAGGCTAGGAGCTAACTATGGCTACACCTTC,CASSQDPGDRLGANYGYTF
.,TRBV27,.,TRBJ1-2,TGTGCCAGCAGTCCCACTCGGATGGGGGGGTTAGATGGCTACACCTTC,CASSPTRMGGLDGYTF
.,TRBV5-1,.,TRBJ2-2,TGCGCCAGCAGCCGCTTAGGAGGGACCGGGGAGCTGTTTTTT,CASSRLGGTGELFF
TRBD1,TRBV4-2,.,TRBJ2-1,TGTGCCAGCAGCCAAGAGATACAGGGGGCAGGGAATGAGCAGTTCTTC,CASSQEIQGAGNEQFF
TRBD2,TRBV7-2,.,TRBJ2-7,TGTGCCAGCAGCGCCCTAGCGGTCTACGAGCAGTACTTC,CASSALAVYEQYF
TRBD1,TRBV11-2,.,TRBJ2-3,TGTGCCAGCAGCAAGGACGGGACAGGGGTCACAGATACGCAGTATTTT,CASSKDGTGVTDTQYF
.,TRBV5-6,.,TRBJ1-2,TGTGCCAGCAGCTTGGCTTCACCGCAGAATGGCTACACCTTC,CASSLASPQNGYTF
.,TRBV19,.,TRBJ1-4,TGTGCCAGTAGTATTCGCACAGGAGATGCAACTAATGAAAAACTGTTTTTT,CASSIRTGDATNEKLFF
.,TRBV5-6,once,TRBJ1-5,TGTGCCAGCAGCTTGTTCAGGGCCTCGGATCAGCCCCAGCATTTT,CASSLFRASDQPQHF
TRBD1,TRBV28,.,TRBJ1-5,TGTGCCAGCAGTTTAGACTCCAGGGGGCGAAATCAGCCCCAGCATTTT,CASSLDSRGRNQPQHF
TRBD1,TRBV6-5,.,TRBJ1-1,TGTGCCAGCAGTTACGGGTGGGACAGGGTGAACACTGAAGCTTTCTTT,CASSYGWDRVNTEAFF
.,TRBV7-2,.,TRBJ2-1,TGTGCCAGCAGCCCTAGGGTAGCCAGGGGCAATGAGCAGTTCTTC,CASSPRVARGNEQFF
.,TRBV2,.,TRBJ1-2,TGTGCCAGCAATATTCCCTCGGATGGCTACACCTTC,CASNIPSDGYTF
.,TRBV5-5,.,TRBJ1-3,TGTGCCAGCAGCATTCGGAGTTCTTATGGAAACACCATATATTTT,CASSIRSSYGNTIYF
.,TRBV28,once,TRBJ2-3,TGTGCCAGCAGTTTAGGGCCCGAAAACACAGATACGCAGTATTTT,CASSLGPENTDTQYF
.,TRBV19,.,TRBJ1-5,TGTGCCAGTAGTCTGGCGGATAGCAATCAGCCCCAGCATTTT,CASSLADSNQPQHF
.,TRBV9,.,TRBJ2-7,TGTGCCAGCAGCCCCCCGCGGCGGCCCCACGAGCAGTACTTC,CASSPPRRPHEQYF
.,TRBV10-2,.,TRBJ1-3,TGCGCCAGCAGTGAGTCAGGGGGTGGAAACACCATATATTTT,CASSESGGGNTIYF
TRBD2,TRBV6-4,.,TRBJ2-2,TGTGCCAGCAGTGATCAATTAGCGGGACCCTTCGGGGAGCTGTTTTTT,CASSDQLAGPFGELFF
.,TRBV6-5,once,TRBJ1-3,TGTGCCAGCAGTTCCAACGGACAGAAGGGAAACACCATATATTTT,CASSSNGQKGNTIYF
TRBD1,TRBV7-9,.,TRBJ1-1,TGTGCCAGCAGCCACGGGACAGGGGGCCCTATGAACACTGAAGCTTTCTTT,CASSHGTGGPMNTEAFF
.,TRBV19,once,TRBJ2-3,TGTGCCAGTAGTATGGGCGCAGGGAAAAGCACAGATACGCAGTATTTT,CASSMGAGKSTDTQYF
.,TRBV29-1,.,TRBJ1-1,TGCAGCGTTGATCGGGGGGGGAACACTGAAGCTTTCTTT,CSVDRGGNTEAFF
TRBD1,TRBV5-1,once,TRBJ1-1,TGCGCCAGCAGCAGTACAGGGGGCCGGACTGAAGCTTTCTTT,CASSSTGGRTEAFF
TRBD1,TRBV4-1,.,TRBJ1-4,TGCGCCAGCAGCACCCTGACAGGGTTCGGTGAAAAACTGTTTTTT,CASSTLTGFGEKLFF
.,TRBV6-1,.,TRBJ1-5,TGTGCCAGCAGTGAACTAAGCCACTTGAGCAATCAGCCCCAGCATTTT,CASSELSHLSNQPQHF
.,TRBV7-9,once,TRBJ1-1,TGTGCCAGCAGCTTAGCCGGGTCGAACAGGACCGCTTTCTTT,CASSLAGSNRTAFF
TRBD1,TRBV5-4,.,TRBJ1-1,TGTGCCAGCAGCGGTGGGACAGGTGTCACTGAAGCTTTCTTT,CASSGGTGVTEAFF
.,TRBV7-9,.,TRBJ2-1,TGTGCCAGCATCCGGGGTAGTTACAATGAGCAGTTCTTC,CASIRGSYNEQFF
.,TRBV6-5,.,TRBJ1-5,TGTGCCAGCAGTTACTCGGCGGTTCAGCCCCAGCATTTT,CASSYSAVQPQHF
.,TRBV15,.,TRBJ2-2,TGTGCCACCAGCATCTCCCTCGGGGGGAACACCGGGGAGCTGTTTTTT,CATSISLGGNTGELFF
TRBD2,TRBV28,.,TRBJ2-3,TGTGCCAGCAGACGCCGGACTAGCGGGAGTACAGATACGCAGTATTTT,CASRRRTSGSTDTQYF
TRBD1,TRBV19,.,TRBJ1-5,TGTGCCAGCCTACAGGGGCCCTCTAGCAATCAGCCCCAGCATTTT,CASLQGPSSNQPQHF
.,TRBV4-1,.,TRBJ2-7,TGCGCCAGCAGCCAAGATCTTCGATCCTACTACGAGCAGTACTTC,CASSQDLRSYYEQYF
TRBD1,TRBV28,.,TRBJ2-7,TGTGCCACCAGACAGGGGGCCGCCTACGAGCAGTACTTC,CATRQGAAYEQYF
TRBD1,TRBV2,.,TRBJ1-5,TGTGCCAGCAGGGACCCCGGGACAGGGGATCAGCCCCAGCATTTT,CASRDPGTGDQPQHF
.,TRBV6-5,once,TRBJ2-3,TGTGCCAGCACCTTACTGGATACGCAGTATTTT,CASTLLDTQYF
TRBD1,TRBV10-3,.,TRBJ2-2,TGTGCCATCAGTTCAGGACAGGCGAGCACCGGGGAGCTGTTTTTT,CAISSGQASTGELFF
TRBD2,TRBV19,.,TRBJ2-3,TGTGCCAGTAGTATAGGTACTAGCGGGGCCTCAGATACGCAGTATTTT,CASSIGTSGASDTQYF
TRBD1,TRBV5-1,.,TRBJ2-1,TGCGCCAGCAGCTCGACCCGGGACAGGGTAGCTGAGCAGTTCTTC,CASSSTRDRVAEQFF
.,TRBV14,.,TRBJ2-3,TGTGCCAGCAGCCCACTAGTTAGCACAGATACGCAGTATTTT,CASSPLVSTDTQYF
TRBD2,TRBV6-5,.,TRBJ2-3,TGTGCCAGCAGTTATCCGACTAGCGGGGGGGCGCATACGCAGTATTTT,CASSYPTSGGAHTQYF
TRBD1,TRBV19,.,TRBJ2-1,TGTGCCAGTAGTATAGCCCCGACAGGGAGCTCCTACAATGAGCAGTTCTTC,CASSIAPTGSSYNEQFF
.,TRBV12-5,.,TRBJ1-1,TGTGCTAGTGGTCAGGGTCGCACTGAAGCTTTCTTT,CASGQGRTEAFF